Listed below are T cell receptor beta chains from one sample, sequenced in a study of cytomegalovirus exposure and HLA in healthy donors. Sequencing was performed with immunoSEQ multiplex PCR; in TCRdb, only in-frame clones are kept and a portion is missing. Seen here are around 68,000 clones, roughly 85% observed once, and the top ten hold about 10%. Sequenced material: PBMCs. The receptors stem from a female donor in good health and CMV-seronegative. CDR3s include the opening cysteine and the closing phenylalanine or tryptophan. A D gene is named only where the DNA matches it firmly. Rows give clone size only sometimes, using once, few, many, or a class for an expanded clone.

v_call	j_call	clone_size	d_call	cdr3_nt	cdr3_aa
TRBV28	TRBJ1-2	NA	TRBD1	TGTGCCAGCAGTCCGGGACAGGCTAACTATGGCTACACCTTC	CASSPGQANYGYTF
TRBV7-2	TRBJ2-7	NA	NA	TGTGCCAGCAGCTTAGGGGACATCTCCTACGAGCAGTACTTC	CASSLGDISYEQYF
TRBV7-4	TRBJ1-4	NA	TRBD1	TGTGCCAGCACCTGGACAGGGGAAGCGCAGAGCGGCGAAAAACTGTTTTTT	CASTWTGEAQSGEKLFF
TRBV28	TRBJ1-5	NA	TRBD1	TGTGCCAGCAGTCCCCGGGACAGACGTAGTTCAGCTTTT	CASSPRDRRSSAF
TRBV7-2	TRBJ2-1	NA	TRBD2	TGTGCCAGCAGCTCAGGACTAGCCAATGAGCAGTTCTTC	CASSSGLANEQFF
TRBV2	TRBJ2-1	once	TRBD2	TGTGCCAGCAGCAGCCGGACTAGCGGGGGGGCCAAGCAGTTCTTC	CASSSRTSGGAKQFF
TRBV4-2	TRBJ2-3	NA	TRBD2	TGTGCCAGCAGCCCCTCTTCCTTAGCGGGGTTCACAGATACGCAGTATTTT	CASSPSSLAGFTDTQYF
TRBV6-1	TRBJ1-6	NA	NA	TGTGCCAGCAGTCAGGGAATTGGGCATAATTCACCCCTCCACTTT	CASSQGIGHNSPLHF
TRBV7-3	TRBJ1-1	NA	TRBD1	TGTGCCAGCAGCGGACAGGGTAACACTGAAGCTTTCTTT	CASSGQGNTEAFF
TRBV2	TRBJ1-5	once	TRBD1	TGTGCCAGCGAGGGACAGGGTAGCAATCAGCCCCAGCATTTT	CASEGQGSNQPQHF
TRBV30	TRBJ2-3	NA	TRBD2	TGTGCCTGGAGAATCAGCGGGGGGAATACGCAGTATTTT	CAWRISGGNTQYF
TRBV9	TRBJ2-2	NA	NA	TGTGCCAGCAGCGTTGGGGGCCCAGAGCTGTTTTTT	CASSVGGPELFF
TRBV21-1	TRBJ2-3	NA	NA	TGTGCCAGCAGCAAAGAAGATCGGAGCACAGATACGCAGTATTTT	CASSKEDRSTDTQYF
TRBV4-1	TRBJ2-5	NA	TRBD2	TGTGCCAGCAGCCAAGAGCGGGGGGATCAAGAGACCCAGTACTTC	CASSQERGDQETQYF
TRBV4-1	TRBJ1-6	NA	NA	TGCGCCAGCAGCCAAGATCGGTACCTAGAAACGTCCCTCCACTTT	CASSQDRYLETSLHF
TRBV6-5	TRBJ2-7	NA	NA	TGTGCCAGCAGTTACGAGATGTACGACGAGCAGTACTTC	CASSYEMYDEQYF
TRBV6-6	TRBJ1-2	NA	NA	TGTGCCAGCAGTTACTCGGTCAGTGACTATGGCTACACCTTC	CASSYSVSDYGYTF
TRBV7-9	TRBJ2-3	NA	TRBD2	TGTGCCAGCGGAACTAGCGGGGGCTCTAGCACAGATACGCAGTATTTT	CASGTSGGSSTDTQYF
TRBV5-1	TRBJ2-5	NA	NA	TGCGCCAGCAGCTCCGGACGGGGGTCAGAGACCCAGTACTTC	CASSSGRGSETQYF
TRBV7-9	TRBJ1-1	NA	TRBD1	TGTGCCAGCAGCTTAGCGCAAATGGGACAGCTGAAGAACACTGAAGCTTTCTTT	CASSLAQMGQLKNTEAFF
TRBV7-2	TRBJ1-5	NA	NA	TGTGCCAGCAGCTTAGCGGGGGCTGGCAATCAGCCCCAGCATTTT	CASSLAGAGNQPQHF
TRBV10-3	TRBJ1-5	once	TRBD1	TGTGCCATCAGTGAGCCGGGACAGGGAAATCAGCCCCAGCATTTT	CAISEPGQGNQPQHF
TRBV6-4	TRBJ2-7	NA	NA	TGTGCCAGCAGTGAACAGGGCGGGAGCTCCTACGAGCAGTACTTC	CASSEQGGSSYEQYF